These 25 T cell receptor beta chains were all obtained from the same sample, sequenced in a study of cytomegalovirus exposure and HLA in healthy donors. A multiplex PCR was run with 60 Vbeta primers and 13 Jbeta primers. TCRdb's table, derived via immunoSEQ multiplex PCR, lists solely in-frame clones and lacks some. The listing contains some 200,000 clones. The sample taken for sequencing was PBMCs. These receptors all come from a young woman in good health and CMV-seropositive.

The CDR3 region is CASRKGAGVYEQYF. The CDR3 nucleotides read TGTGCCAGCAGGAAGGGAGCGGGAGTCTACGAGCAGTACTTC. This chain links TRBV6-5 with TRBJ2-7; 8 bases match TRBD2. The CDR3 has 14 amino acids. Trimming took 6 bases from V and 3 from J; bases not matched to a gene: 7. The V gene's germline CDR1 is MNHEY and CDR2 SVGAGI.

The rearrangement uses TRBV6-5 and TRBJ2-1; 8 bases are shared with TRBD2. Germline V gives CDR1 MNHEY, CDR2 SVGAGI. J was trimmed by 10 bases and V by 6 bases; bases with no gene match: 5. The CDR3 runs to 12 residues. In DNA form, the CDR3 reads TGTGCCAGCAGGCCCTTAGCGGGAGAGCAGTTCTTC. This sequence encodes CASRPLAGEQFF.

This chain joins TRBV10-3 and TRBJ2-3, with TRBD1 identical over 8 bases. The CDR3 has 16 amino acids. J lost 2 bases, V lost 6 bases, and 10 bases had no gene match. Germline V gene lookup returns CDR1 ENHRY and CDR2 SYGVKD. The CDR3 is CAIRAGGTGYTDTQYF. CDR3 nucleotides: TGTGCCATCAGGGCCGGAGGGACAGGATACACAGATACGCAGTATTTT.

CDR3 residues: CASSLVRTGVTEAFF. The CDR3 DNA follows: TGCGCCAGCAGCTTGGTTAGGACGGGGGTCACTGAAGCTTTCTTT. This chain uses TRBV5-1 with TRBJ1-1; D perhaps matches TRBD1 (5 bases). V dropped 0 bases and J dropped 4 bases, with 13 bases sitting between them. The CDR3 spans 15 residues. CDR1 SGHRS and CDR2 YFSETQ come from the germline V gene.

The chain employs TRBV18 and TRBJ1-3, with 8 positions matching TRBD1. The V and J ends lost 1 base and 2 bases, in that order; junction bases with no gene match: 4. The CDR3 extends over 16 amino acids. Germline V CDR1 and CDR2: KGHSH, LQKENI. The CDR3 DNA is TGTGCCAGCTCACCACGTAAGGACAGGGCTGGAAACACCATATATTTT. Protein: CASSPRKDRAGNTIYF.

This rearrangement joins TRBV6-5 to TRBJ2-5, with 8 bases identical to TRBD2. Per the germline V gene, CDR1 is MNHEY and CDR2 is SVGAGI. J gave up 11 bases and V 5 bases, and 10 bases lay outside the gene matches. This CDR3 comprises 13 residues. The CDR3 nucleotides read TGTGCCAGCAGTCCGCACCGGGGGGGTAATCAGTACTTC. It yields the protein CASSPHRGGNQYF.

CDR3 region: CASRAWAGRPDTQYF. Written as DNA, the CDR3 is TGTGCCAGCAGAGCCTGGGCAGGGAGGCCAGATACGCAGTATTTT. The rearrangement links TRBV6-5 to TRBJ2-3; D may be TRBD2 (6 bases). Trimming shortened V by 6 bases and J by 4 bases, and 17 bases separated the two germline ends. Germline values: CDR1 MNHEY, CDR2 SVGAGI. CDR3 length equals 15 residues.

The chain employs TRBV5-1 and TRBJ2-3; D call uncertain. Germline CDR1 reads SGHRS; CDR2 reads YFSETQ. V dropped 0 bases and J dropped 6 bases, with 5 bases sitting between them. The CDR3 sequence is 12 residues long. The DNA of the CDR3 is TGCGCCAGCAGCTTGGCTCGGGATACGCAGTATTTT. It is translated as CASSLARDTQYF.

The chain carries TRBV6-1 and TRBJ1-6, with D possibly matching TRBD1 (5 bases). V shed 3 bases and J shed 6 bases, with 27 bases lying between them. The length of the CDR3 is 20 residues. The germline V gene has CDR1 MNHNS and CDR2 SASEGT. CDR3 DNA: TGTGCCAGCAGTGACCTAGACCGTACCGAATGGGGCAGAGCTAATTCACCCCTCCACTTT. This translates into CASSDLDRTEWGRANSPLHF.

CDR3 residues: CASSLGAGGSLNTEAFF. The CDR3 nucleotides are TGTGCCAGCAGTTTAGGAGCAGGGGGCTCCTTGAACACTGAAGCTTTCTTT. The V gene is TRBV27, the J gene TRBJ1-1, with TRBD1 identical over 8 bases. CDR1 is MNHEY and CDR2 is SMNVEV in the germline V gene (reference sequence). With 2 bases clipped from V and 0 bases from J, the junction kept 8 bases outside the gene matches. The CDR3 sequence is 17 residues long.

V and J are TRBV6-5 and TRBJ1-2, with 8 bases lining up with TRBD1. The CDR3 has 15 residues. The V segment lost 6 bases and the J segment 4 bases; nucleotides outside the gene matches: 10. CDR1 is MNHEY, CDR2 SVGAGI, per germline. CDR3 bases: TGTGCCAGCAGACAAACGCAGGGGGCTGGCTATGGCTACACCTTC. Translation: CASRQTQGAGYGYTF.

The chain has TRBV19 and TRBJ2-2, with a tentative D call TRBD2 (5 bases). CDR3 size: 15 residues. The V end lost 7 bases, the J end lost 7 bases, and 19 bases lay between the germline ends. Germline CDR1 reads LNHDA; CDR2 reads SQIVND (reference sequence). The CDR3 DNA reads TGTGCCAGTACCCCAGCCCCGGACTGGGGCGGGGAGCTGTTTTTT. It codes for CASTPAPDWGGELFF.

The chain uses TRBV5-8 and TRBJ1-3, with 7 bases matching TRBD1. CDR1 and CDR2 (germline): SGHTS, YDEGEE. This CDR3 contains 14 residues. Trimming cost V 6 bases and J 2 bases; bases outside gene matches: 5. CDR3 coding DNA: TGTGCCAGCACCGACAGGGCGGCTGGAAACACCATATATTTT. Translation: CASTDRAAGNTIYF.

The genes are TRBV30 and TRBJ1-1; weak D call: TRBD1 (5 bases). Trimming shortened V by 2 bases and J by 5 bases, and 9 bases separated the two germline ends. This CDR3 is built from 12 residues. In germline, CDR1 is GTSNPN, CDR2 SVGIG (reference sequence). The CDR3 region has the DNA TGTGCCTGGAGTCTACCAGGGACTGAAGCTTTCTTT. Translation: CAWSLPGTEAFF. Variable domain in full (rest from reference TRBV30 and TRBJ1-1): SQTIHQWPATLVQPVGSPLSLECTVEGTSNPNLYWYRQAAGRGLQLLFYSVGIGQISSEVPQNLSASRPQDRQFILSSKKLLLSDSGFYLCAWSLPGTEAFFGQGTRLTVV.

CDR3 sequence: CASSRDRGHGQPQHF. The CDR3 bases are TGTGCCAGCAGCCGGGACAGGGGGCACGGTCAGCCCCAGCATTTT. The rearrangement links TRBV7-2 to TRBJ1-5, with 12 bases aligning to TRBD1. Looked up from germline, CDR1 is SGHTA and CDR2 is FQGNSA. The length of the CDR3 is 15 residues. Trimming took 5 bases from V and 6 from J; bases not matched to a gene: 5.

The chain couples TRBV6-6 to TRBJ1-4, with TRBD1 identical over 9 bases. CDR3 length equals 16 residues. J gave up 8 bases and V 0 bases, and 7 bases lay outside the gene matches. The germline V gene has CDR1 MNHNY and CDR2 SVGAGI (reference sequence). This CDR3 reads CASSYSPGQGGEKLFF. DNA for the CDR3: TGTGCCAGCAGTTACTCCCCGGGACAGGGTGGAGAAAAACTGTTTTTT.

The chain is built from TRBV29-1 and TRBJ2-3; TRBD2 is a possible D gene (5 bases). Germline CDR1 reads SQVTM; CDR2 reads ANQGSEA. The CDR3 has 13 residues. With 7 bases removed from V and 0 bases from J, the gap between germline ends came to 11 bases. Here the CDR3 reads CSAPRVSTDTQYF. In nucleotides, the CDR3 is TGCAGCGCCCCGCGGGTTAGCACAGATACGCAGTATTTT.

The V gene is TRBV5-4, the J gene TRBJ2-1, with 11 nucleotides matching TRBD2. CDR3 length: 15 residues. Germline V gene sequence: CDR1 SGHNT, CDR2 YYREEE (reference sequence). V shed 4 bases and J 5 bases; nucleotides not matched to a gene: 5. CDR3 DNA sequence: TGTGCCAGCAGCCCCGGGACTAGCGGTAACAATGAGCAGTTCTTC. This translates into CASSPGTSGNNEQFF.

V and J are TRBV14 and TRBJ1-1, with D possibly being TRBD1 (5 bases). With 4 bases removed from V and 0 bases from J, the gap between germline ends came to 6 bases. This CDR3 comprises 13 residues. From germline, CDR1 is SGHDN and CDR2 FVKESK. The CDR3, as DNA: TGTGCCAGCAGCCGGGGGGTGAACACTGAAGCTTTCTTT. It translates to CASSRGVNTEAFF.

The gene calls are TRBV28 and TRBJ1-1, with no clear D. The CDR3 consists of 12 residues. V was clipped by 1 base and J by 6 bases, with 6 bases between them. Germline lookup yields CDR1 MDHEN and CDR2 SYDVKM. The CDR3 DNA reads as TGTGCCAGCAGTTTATTACAGTCTGAAGCTTTCTTT. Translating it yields CASSLLQSEAFF.

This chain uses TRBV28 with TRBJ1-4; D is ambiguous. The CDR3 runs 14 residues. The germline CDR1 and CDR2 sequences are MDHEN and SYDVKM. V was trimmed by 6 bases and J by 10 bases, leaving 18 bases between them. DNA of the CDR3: TGTGCCAGCAGGGTTACGCCGGGAGTGGGAAAACTGTTTTTT. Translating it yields CASRVTPGVGKLFF. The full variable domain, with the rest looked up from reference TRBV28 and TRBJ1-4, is DVKVTQSSRYLVKRTGEKVFLECVQDMDHENMFWYRQDPGLGLRLIYFSYDVKMKEKGDIPEGYSVSREKKERFSLILESASTNQTSMYLCASRVTPGVGKLFFGSGTQLSVL.

The CDR3 sequence: CASSFEGAEAFF. In nucleotides, the CDR3 is TGTGCCAGCAGTTTTGAGGGGGCTGAAGCTTTCTTT. This chain joins TRBV27 and TRBJ1-1; the D gene is possibly TRBD1 (6 bases). V dropped 3 bases and J dropped 6 bases, with 8 bases sitting between them. The germline V gene has CDR1 MNHEY and CDR2 SMNVEV (reference sequence). The CDR3 contains 12 residues.

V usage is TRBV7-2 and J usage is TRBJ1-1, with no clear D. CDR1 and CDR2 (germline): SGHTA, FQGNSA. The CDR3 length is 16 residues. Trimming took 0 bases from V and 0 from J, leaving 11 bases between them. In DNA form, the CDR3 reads TGTGCCAGCAGCTTAGCCACAGCTAACATGAACACTGAAGCTTTCTTT. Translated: CASSLATANMNTEAFF.

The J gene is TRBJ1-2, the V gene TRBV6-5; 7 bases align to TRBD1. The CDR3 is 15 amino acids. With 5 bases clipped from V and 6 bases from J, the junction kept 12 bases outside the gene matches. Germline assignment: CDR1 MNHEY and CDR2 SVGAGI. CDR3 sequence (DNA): TGTGCCAGCAGTCGGGACAGCTACCACACTAATGGCTACACCTTC. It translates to CASSRDSYHTNGYTF.

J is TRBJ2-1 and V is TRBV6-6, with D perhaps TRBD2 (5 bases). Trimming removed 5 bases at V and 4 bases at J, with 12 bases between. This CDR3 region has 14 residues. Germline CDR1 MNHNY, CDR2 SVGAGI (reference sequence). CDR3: CASSRRTGYNEQFF. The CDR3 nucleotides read TGTGCCAGCAGTCGGAGGACTGGGTACAATGAGCAGTTCTTC.